A single sample is the source of the 25 T cell receptor beta chains below, sequenced in a study of radiation and T cells in renal cell carcinoma. Repertoires were generated with immunoSEQ multiplex PCR, while TCRdb's copy carries only in-frame clones and drops some. The data show 150,000 to 160,000 clones, with around 90% seen just once and 10% to 15% held by the top ten. Time point noted: blood 2 weeks post-SBRT. Treatment here: 15 Gy SBRT to primary tumor, nephrectomy 4 weeks later. The sequencing here drew on blood, taken from a patient whose treatment included radiotherapy and nephrectomy. The source of these receptors is a woman in her forties or fifties with renal cell carcinoma.

The gene calls are TRBV5-6 and TRBJ2-3, with a weak D call TRBD2 (6 bases). This CDR3 comprises 13 residues. The germline gives CDR1 SGHDT, CDR2 YYEEEE. V gave up 6 bases and J gave up 7 bases, with 15 bases separating them. The CDR3: CASMAGFLYTQYF. As DNA, the CDR3 is TGTGCCAGCATGGCGGGGTTCTTGTATACGCAGTATTTT.

V usage is TRBV11-2 and J usage is TRBJ1-1; D call uncertain. This CDR3 comprises 14 residues. V lost 3 bases, J lost 1 base, and 9 bases lay in between. Germline loops: CDR1 SGHAT, CDR2 FQNNGV. The DNA for the CDR3 is TGTGCCAGCAGCTTCCAGGCTCAGAACACTGAAGCTTTCTTT. Its translation is CASSFQAQNTEAFF.

The V and J genes are TRBV11-2 and TRBJ1-6, with D perhaps TRBD1 (5 bases). The ends were cut back, 3 bases at V and 12 bases at J, with 15 bases in the middle. The CDR3 length is 14 residues. Germline assignment: CDR1 SGHAT and CDR2 FQNNGV. CDR3 protein: CASSFGGQVGPLHF. The CDR3 nucleotides read TGTGCCAGCAGCTTTGGGGGTCAGGTCGGACCCCTCCACTTT.

The chain couples TRBV6-5 to TRBJ2-3; 11 bases are shared with TRBD2. This CDR3 is 16 amino acids long. Germline V gene lookup returns CDR1 MNHEY and CDR2 SVGAGI. V shed 0 bases and J 4 bases; nucleotides not matched to a gene: 3. CDR3 DNA sequence: TGTGCCAGCAGTTACTCTTTAGCGGGGGGGTCAGATACGCAGTATTTT. Translation: CASSYSLAGGSDTQYF.

The gene calls are TRBV5-1 and TRBJ1-6; D is ambiguous. V was trimmed by 0 bases and J by 6 bases, leaving 7 bases between them. The CDR3 contains 14 residues. Germline CDR1 and CDR2: SGHRS and YFSETQ. The CDR3 loop reads CASSLDGFNSPLHF. Written as DNA, the CDR3 is TGCGCCAGCAGCTTGGACGGATTTAATTCACCCCTCCACTTT. Full variable domain (outside the CDR3, taken from reference TRBV5-1 and TRBJ1-6): KAGVTQTPRYLIKTRGQQVTLSCSPISGHRSVSWYQQTPGQGLQFLFEYFSETQRNKGNFPGRFSGRQFSNSRSEMNVSTLELGDSALYLCASSLDGFNSPLHFGNGTRLTVT.

The chain joins TRBV5-6 to TRBJ2-5, with 9 bases aligning to TRBD1. Germline values: CDR1 SGHDT, CDR2 YYEEEE. Trimming cost V 3 bases and J 5 bases; bases outside gene matches: 8. This CDR3 is built from 15 residues. The CDR3 bases are TGTGCCAGCAGCTCAGGGGGACAGGGAAGGGAGACCCAGTACTTC. Translated: CASSSGGQGRETQYF.

This rearrangement joins TRBV7-2 to TRBJ2-5; 7 bases are shared with TRBD1. The CDR3 consists of 12 residues. With V trimmed by 4 bases and J by 9 bases, 5 bases remained unmatched. Germline CDR1 and CDR2: SGHTA and FQGNSA. CDR3: CASSSIRGSQYF. As DNA, the CDR3 is TGTGCCAGCAGCTCTATCAGGGGGTCCCAGTACTTC.

On this clone: The junction departs from germline at one end; a sequencing error may be responsible. The chain employs TRBV6-1 and TRBJ1-6; D might be TRBD1 (6 bases). The germline gives CDR1 MNHNS, CDR2 SASEGT. CDR3 size: 16 residues. The CDR3 nucleotides read TGTGCCAGCAGGGAAGACGCAGGGGTTGTAGTCTCACCCCTCCACTTT. Translated: CASREDAGVVVSPLHF.

The rearrangement uses TRBV7-9 and TRBJ2-2; tentative D call: TRBD1 (6 bases). This CDR3 region has 15 residues. Germline CDR1 is SEHNR and CDR2 is FQNEAQ (reference sequence). Deletions cut 5 bases from V and 3 bases from J, with 13 bases between. CDR3 sequence: CASSHPQGHTGELFF. CDR3 sequence (DNA): TGTGCCAGCAGCCATCCGCAGGGGCACACCGGGGAGCTGTTTTTT.

This clone was found a few times. This chain uses TRBV25-1 with TRBJ1-6; D is possibly TRBD1 (6 bases). The CDR3 is 14 amino acids. Germline lookup yields CDR1 MGHDK and CDR2 SYGVNS. V was trimmed by 7 bases and J by 10 bases, leaving 17 bases between them. CDR3 protein: CASKEEGGTSPLHF. CDR3 nucleotides: TGTGCCAGCAAAGAGGAAGGGGGGACGTCACCCCTCCACTTT.

The sample holds one count of this clone. The V gene is TRBV21-1, the J gene TRBJ1-2; TRBD1, the D gene given by the table, was not confirmed from the DNA. TRBV21-1 has pseudogene status. The CDR3 contains 13 residues. The CDR3 loop reads CASSDDKTYGYTF. The DNA of the CDR3 is TGTGCCAGCAGCGACGACAAGACCTATGGCTACACCTTC.

The CDR3 nucleotides are TGTGCCAGCAGCTTAGTATCTAGCGGCACAGATACGCAGTATTTT. This gives the protein CASSLVSSGTDTQYF. The J gene is TRBJ2-3, the V gene TRBV7-2; TRBD2 might be the D (6 bases). CDR3 size: 15 residues. Germline V lookup: CDR1 SGHTA, CDR2 FQGNSA. The V end lost 1 base, the J end lost 1 base, and 9 bases lay between the germline ends.

As for this clone: Other DNA variants within this sample encode the same CDR3. The rearrangement links TRBV7-2 to TRBJ1-1; D uncertain. CDR1 and CDR2 (germline): SGHTA, FQGNSA. The CDR3 contains 13 residues. V was clipped by 2 bases and J by 3 bases, with 7 bases between them. This chain's CDR3 is CASSLTEDTEAFF. Written as DNA, the CDR3 is TGTGCCAGCAGCTTAACGGAAGACACTGAAGCTTTCTTT.

The chain has TRBV9 and TRBJ1-2; D is ambiguous. Germline-derived CDR1 and CDR2 are SGDLS and YYNGEE. Trimming stripped 4 bases from V and 0 bases from J, with 10 bases between. The CDR3 runs 14 residues. The CDR3 spells CASSPVGANYGYTF. CDR3 sequence (DNA): TGTGCCAGCAGCCCGGTCGGTGCTAACTATGGCTACACCTTC.

The gene calls are TRBV7-2 and TRBJ2-7; D is perhaps TRBD2 (6 bases). V shed 1 base and J shed 4 bases, with 11 bases lying between them. The CDR3 contains 14 residues. The germline V gene encodes CDR1 SGHTA and CDR2 FQGNSA. The CDR3 nucleotides read TGTGCCAGCAGCTTAGGGGGGGTGGGTTACGAGCAGTACTTC. This encodes CASSLGGVGYEQYF. Together with reference TRBV7-2 and TRBJ2-7, the CDR3 gives the full variable domain: GAGVSQSPSNKVTEKGKDVELRCDPISGHTALYWYRQSLGQGLEFLIYFQGNSAPDKSGLPSDRFSAERTGGSVSTLTIQRTQQEDSAVYLCASSLGGVGYEQYFGPGTRLTVT.

The genes are TRBV7-9 and TRBJ2-1; tentatively, D is TRBD2 (5 bases). This CDR3 spans 11 amino acids. Germline loops: CDR1 SEHNR, CDR2 FQNEAQ (reference sequence). V dropped 4 bases and J dropped 12 bases, with 10 bases sitting between them. The CDR3 sequence: CASSYEGGQFF. In DNA form, the CDR3 reads TGTGCCAGCAGCTACGAAGGAGGGCAGTTCTTC.

This clone was seen just once. V and J are TRBV2 and TRBJ1-2; 8 bases match TRBD1. The V gene's germline CDR1 is SNHLY and CDR2 FYNNEI. The junction had 8 bases not matched to a gene; V was cut back by 8 bases and J by 9 bases. The CDR3 runs to 12 residues. The CDR3, as DNA: TGTGCCAGCGCCCAGGGGGCGAGTCGCTACACCTTC. Its translation is CASAQGASRYTF.

The chain has TRBV4-3 and TRBJ2-7; D remains unclear. Trimming pared 1 base from V and 2 bases from J, leaving 12 bases between. The CDR3 spans 15 residues. The germline V gene encodes CDR1 LGHNA and CDR2 YSLEER. CDR3 sequence (DNA): TGCGCCAGCAGCCAAGCCAATCCCGGTACCTACGAGCAGTACTTC. This gives the protein CASSQANPGTYEQYF.

This clone was picked up a small number of times. V and J are TRBV6-6 and TRBJ2-7, with D possibly matching TRBD1 (6 bases). The CDR3 extends over 13 amino acids. Germline values: CDR1 MNHNY, CDR2 SVGAGI (reference sequence). Trimming took off 5 bases at V and 0 bases at J, with 8 bases between the two ends. The CDR3 is CASSPGHSYEQYF. CDR3 coding DNA: TGTGCCAGCAGTCCGGGACACTCCTACGAGCAGTACTTC.

The chain recombines TRBV19 with TRBJ1-1; D gene unclear. The CDR3 totals 13 residues. The germline gives CDR1 LNHDA, CDR2 SQIVND (reference sequence). Trimming removed 10 bases at V and 2 bases at J, with 14 bases between. The CDR3 protein is CATAALVNTEAFF. The CDR3 DNA reads as TGTGCCACCGCAGCGTTAGTCAACACTGAAGCTTTCTTT.

The chain recombines TRBV7-2 with TRBJ1-1; D not resolved. CDR1 is SGHTA, CDR2 FQGNSA, per germline. The CDR3 totals 15 residues. The V end lost 5 bases, the J end lost 2 bases, and 15 bases lay between the germline ends. CDR3 nucleotides: TGTGCCAGCAGCAAAGGGCTTACAGCTAACACTGAAGCTTTCTTT. Residues: CASSKGLTANTEAFF.

The sample holds one count of this clone. J is TRBJ2-3 and V is TRBV19; 7 bases line up with TRBD1. Germline V lookup: CDR1 LNHDA, CDR2 SQIVND (reference sequence). This CDR3 is built from 15 residues. J gave up 1 base and V 5 bases, and 6 bases lay outside the gene matches. CDR3 in DNA: TGTGCCAGTAGTCTCAGACAGGGAGGCACAGATACGCAGTATTTT. Translated, it gives CASSLRQGGTDTQYF.

This sequence joins TRBV19 and TRBJ2-1; TRBD1 matches at 9 bases. Germline CDR1 is LNHDA and CDR2 is SQIVND (reference sequence). The ends lost 6 bases at V and 5 bases at J; junction bases unmatched: 5. This CDR3 is 14 amino acids long. CDR3 sequence (DNA): TGTGCCAGTAGCCTAACAGGGGGCCACAATGAGCAGTTCTTC. It translates to CASSLTGGHNEQFF.

This clone was found once. The chain joins TRBV18 to TRBJ1-2; 7 bases match TRBD1. The CDR3 contains 14 residues. Germline lookup yields CDR1 KGHSH and CDR2 LQKENI. Losses at the gene ends were 6 bases for V and 4 bases for J; bases not matched to a gene: 8. The CDR3 reads CASSQGTGVYGYTF. CDR3 coding DNA: TGTGCCAGCTCCCAAGGAACAGGGGTCTATGGCTACACCTTC.

This chain connects TRBV7-2 to TRBJ1-5; D perhaps matches TRBD1 (6 bases). Trimming took off 0 bases at V and 7 bases at J, with 16 bases between the two ends. The V gene's germline CDR1 is SGHTA and CDR2 FQGNSA. The length of the CDR3 is 16 residues. The CDR3 DNA reads TGTGCCAGCAGCTTAGCGCTCAGGGGAGGTGGCCAGCCCCAGCATTTT. This codes for CASSLALRGGGQPQHF.